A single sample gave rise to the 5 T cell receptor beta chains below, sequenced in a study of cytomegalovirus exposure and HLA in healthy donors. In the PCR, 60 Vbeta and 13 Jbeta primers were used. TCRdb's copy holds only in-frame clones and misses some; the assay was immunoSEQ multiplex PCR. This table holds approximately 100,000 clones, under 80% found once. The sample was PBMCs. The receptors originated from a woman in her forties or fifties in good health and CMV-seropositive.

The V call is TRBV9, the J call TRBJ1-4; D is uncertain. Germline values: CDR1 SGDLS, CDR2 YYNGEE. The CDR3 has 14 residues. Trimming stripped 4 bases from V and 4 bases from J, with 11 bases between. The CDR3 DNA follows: TGTGCCAGCAGCCCCTTCCGAGATAATGAAAAACTGTTTTTT. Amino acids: CASSPFRDNEKLFF.

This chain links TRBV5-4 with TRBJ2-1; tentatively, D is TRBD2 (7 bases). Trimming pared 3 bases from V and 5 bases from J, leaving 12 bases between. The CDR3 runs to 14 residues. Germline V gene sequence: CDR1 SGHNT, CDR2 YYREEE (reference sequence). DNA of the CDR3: TGTGCCAGCAGCTCCCGCGGGGGCCACAATGAGCAGTTCTTC. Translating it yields CASSSRGGHNEQFF. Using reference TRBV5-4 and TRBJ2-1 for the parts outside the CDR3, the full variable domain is ETGVTQSPTHLIKTRGQQVTLRCSSQSGHNTVSWYQQALGQGPQFIFQYYREEENGRGNFPPRFSGLQFPNYSSELNVNALELDDSALYLCASSSRGGHNEQFFGPGTRLTVL.

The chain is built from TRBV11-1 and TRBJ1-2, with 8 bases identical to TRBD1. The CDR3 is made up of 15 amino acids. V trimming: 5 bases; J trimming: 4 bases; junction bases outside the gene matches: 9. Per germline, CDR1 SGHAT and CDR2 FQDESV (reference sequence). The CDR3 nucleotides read TGTGCCAGCAGCCCAGGACAGGGTTCGGGCTATGGCTACACCTTC. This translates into CASSPGQGSGYGYTF.

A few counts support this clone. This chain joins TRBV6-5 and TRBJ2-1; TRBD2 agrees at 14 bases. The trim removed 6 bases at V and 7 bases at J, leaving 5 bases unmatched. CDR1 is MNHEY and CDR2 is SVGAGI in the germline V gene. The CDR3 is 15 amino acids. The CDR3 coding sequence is TGTGCCAGCAGACGGACTAGCGGGAGGTCAAATGAGCAGTTCTTC. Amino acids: CASRRTSGRSNEQFF.

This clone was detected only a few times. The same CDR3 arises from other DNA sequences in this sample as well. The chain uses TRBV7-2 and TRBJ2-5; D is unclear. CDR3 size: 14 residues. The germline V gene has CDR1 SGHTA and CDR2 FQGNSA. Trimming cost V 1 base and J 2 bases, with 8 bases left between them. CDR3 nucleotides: TGTGCCAGCAGCTTAGGTGGCAGTCAAGAGACCCAGTACTTC. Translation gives CASSLGGSQETQYF. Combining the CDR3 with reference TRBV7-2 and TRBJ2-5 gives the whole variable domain GAGVSQSPSNKVTEKGKDVELRCDPISGHTALYWYRQSLGQGLEFLIYFQGNSAPDKSGLPSDRFSAERTGGSVSTLTIQRTQQEDSAVYLCASSLGGSQETQYFGPGTRLLVL.